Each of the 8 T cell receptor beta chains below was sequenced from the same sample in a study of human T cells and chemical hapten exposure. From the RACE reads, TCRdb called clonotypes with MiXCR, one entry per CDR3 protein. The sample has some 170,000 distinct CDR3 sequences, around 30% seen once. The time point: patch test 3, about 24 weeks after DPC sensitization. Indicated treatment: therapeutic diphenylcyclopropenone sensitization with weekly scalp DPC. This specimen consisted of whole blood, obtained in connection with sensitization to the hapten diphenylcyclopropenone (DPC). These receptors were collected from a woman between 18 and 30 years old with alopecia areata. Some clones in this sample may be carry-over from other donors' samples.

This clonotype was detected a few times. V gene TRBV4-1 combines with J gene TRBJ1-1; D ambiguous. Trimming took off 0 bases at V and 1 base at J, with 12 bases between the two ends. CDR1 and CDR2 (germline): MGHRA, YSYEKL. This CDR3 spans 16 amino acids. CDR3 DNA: TGCGCCAGCAGCCAAGACTCTAGGGCCTGGAACACTGAAGCTTTCTTT. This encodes CASSQDSRAWNTEAFF.

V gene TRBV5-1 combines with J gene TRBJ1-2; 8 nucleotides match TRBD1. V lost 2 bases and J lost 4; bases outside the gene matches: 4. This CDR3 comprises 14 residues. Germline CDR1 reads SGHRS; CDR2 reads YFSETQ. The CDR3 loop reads CASSFDGQGYGYTF. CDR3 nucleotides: TGCGCCAGCAGCTTTGATGGACAGGGCTATGGCTACACCTTC.

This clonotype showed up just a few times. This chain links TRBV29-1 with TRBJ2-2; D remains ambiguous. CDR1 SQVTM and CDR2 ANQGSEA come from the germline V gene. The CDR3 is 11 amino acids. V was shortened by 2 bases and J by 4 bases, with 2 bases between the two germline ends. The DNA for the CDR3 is TGCAGCGTTGAATTCACCGGGGAGCTGTTTTTT. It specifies CSVEFTGELFF.

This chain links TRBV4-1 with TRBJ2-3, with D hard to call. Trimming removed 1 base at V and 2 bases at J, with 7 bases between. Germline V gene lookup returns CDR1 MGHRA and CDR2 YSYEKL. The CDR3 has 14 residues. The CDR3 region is CASSQATATDTQYF. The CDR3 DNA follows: TGCGCCAGCAGCCAAGCCACTGCCACAGATACGCAGTATTTT.

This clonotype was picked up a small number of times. The CDR3 sequence is CSVTSLADTQYF. CDR3 in DNA: TGCAGCGTTACTAGCCTAGCAGATACGCAGTATTTT. V usage is TRBV29-1 and J usage is TRBJ2-3, with D maybe TRBD2 (6 bases). This CDR3 contains 12 residues. In germline, CDR1 is SQVTM, CDR2 ANQGSEA. With 5 bases removed from V and 4 bases from J, the gap between germline ends came to 10 bases.

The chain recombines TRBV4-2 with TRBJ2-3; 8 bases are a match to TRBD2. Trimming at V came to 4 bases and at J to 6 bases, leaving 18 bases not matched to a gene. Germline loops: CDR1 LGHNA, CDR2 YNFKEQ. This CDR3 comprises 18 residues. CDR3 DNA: TGTGCCAGCAGCCGGTCGGCTGGCGGGGGGCTGAAAGTGGATACGCAGTATTTT. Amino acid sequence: CASSRSAGGGLKVDTQYF.

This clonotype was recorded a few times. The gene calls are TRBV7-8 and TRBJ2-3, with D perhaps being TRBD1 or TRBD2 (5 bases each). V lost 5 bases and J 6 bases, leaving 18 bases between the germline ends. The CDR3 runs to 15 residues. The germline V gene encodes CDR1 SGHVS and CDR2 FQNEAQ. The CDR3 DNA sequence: TGTGCCAGCAGCGAAAACCCGGGGACGGACGATACGCAGTATTTT. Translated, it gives CASSENPGTDDTQYF.

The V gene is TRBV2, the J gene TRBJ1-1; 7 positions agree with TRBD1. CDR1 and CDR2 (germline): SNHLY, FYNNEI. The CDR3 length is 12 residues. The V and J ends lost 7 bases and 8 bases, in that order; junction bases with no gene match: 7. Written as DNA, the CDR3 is TGTGCCAGCAACAGACAGGGTTGGGAAGCTTTCTTT. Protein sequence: CASNRQGWEAFF.